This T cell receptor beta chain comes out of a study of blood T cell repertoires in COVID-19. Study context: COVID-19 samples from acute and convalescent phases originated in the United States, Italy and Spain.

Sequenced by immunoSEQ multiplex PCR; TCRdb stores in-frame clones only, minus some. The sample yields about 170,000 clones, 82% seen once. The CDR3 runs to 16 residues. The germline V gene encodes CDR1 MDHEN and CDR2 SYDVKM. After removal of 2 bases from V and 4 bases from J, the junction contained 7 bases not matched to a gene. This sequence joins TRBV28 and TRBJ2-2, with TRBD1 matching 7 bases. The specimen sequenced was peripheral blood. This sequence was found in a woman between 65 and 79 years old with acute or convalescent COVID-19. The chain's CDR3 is CASSLITGAGTGELFF. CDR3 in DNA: TGTGCCAGCAGTTTAATTACAGGGGCGGGCACCGGGGAGCTGTTTTTT.